The 9 T cell receptor beta chains below all came from one sample that was sequenced in a study of blood T cell repertoires in COVID-19. Generated by immunoSEQ multiplex PCR, the TCRdb table keeps only in-frame clones and is missing some. This table has about 150,000 clones, around nine tenths appearing once. Sequencing was done on a sample of peripheral blood. The receptor set was obtained from a human donor in a cohort sampled during active COVID-19.

This rearrangement joins TRBV11-2 to TRBJ2-3, with D possibly being TRBD1 (6 bases). CDR1 is SGHAT, CDR2 FQNNGV, per germline. The CDR3 runs 16 residues. V shed 0 bases and J shed 2 bases, with 12 bases lying between them. The CDR3 coding sequence is TGTGCCAGCAGCTTAGACCCGGACAGTGTCACAGATACGCAGTATTTT. Protein sequence: CASSLDPDSVTDTQYF.

This rearrangement joins TRBV5-1 to TRBJ2-7, with no clear D. Looked up from germline, CDR1 is SGHRS and CDR2 is YFSETQ. The CDR3 loop spans 12 amino acids. V lost 0 bases and J 4 bases, leaving 5 bases between the germline ends. The CDR3 region is CASSLDGYEQYF. CDR3 sequence (DNA): TGCGCCAGCAGCTTGGACGGTTACGAGCAGTACTTC.

The chain combines TRBV10-3 with TRBJ2-1; unclear D gene. The CDR3 covers 12 residues. The germline V and J ends were trimmed by 8 bases and 3 bases, with 8 bases remaining between them. Germline-derived CDR1 and CDR2 are ENHRY and SYGVKD. CDR3 DNA sequence: TGTGCCATCTCCAGTGGCTACAATGAGCAGTTCTTC. Translating gives CAISSGYNEQFF.

The chain uses TRBV19 and TRBJ1-1; possible D gene TRBD1, 6 bases. Germline CDR1 LNHDA, CDR2 SQIVND (reference sequence). V lost 4 bases, J lost 1 base, and 10 bases lay in between. The CDR3 covers 14 residues. The CDR3 DNA is TGTGCCAGTAGTACGCGGGGGGCGAACACTGAAGCTTTCTTT. Encoded protein: CASSTRGANTEAFF.

This clone was found a few times. The chain has TRBV14 and TRBJ1-1, with TRBD1 identical over 8 bases. Trimming at V came to 4 bases and at J to 3 bases, leaving 10 bases not matched to a gene. The germline V gene has CDR1 SGHDN and CDR2 FVKESK. CDR3 length: 16 residues. CDR3 bases: TGTGCCAGCAGCCCTTACAGGGGGTTTGAGGACACTGAAGCTTTCTTT. It is translated as CASSPYRGFEDTEAFF.

The rearrangement links TRBV4-2 to TRBJ2-1, with 15 bases aligning to TRBD2. The CDR3 sequence is 15 residues long. V lost 3 bases and J lost 9; bases outside the gene matches: 3. Germline V gives CDR1 LGHNA, CDR2 YNFKEQ. The CDR3 loop reads CASSHPGLAGGEQFF. The CDR3, as DNA: TGTGCCAGCAGCCACCCGGGACTAGCGGGGGGTGAGCAGTTCTTC.

This sequence joins TRBV7-3 and TRBJ2-5, with TRBD2 matching 7 bases. This CDR3 has 14 residues. CDR1 is SGHTA, CDR2 FQGTGA, per germline. The V segment lost 3 bases and the J segment 1 base; nucleotides outside the gene matches: 2. CDR3 DNA: TGTGCCAGCAGCTTCAGCGGGGCCCAAGAGACCCAGTACTTC. Protein sequence: CASSFSGAQETQYF.

This clone is a singleton in its sample. This sequence joins TRBV3-1 (or the pseudogene TRBV3-2) and TRBJ2-2, with 8 positions matching TRBD1. CDR1 and CDR2 from the germline V gene are LGHDT and YNNKEL (reference sequence). With 4 bases clipped from V and 3 bases from J, the junction kept 7 bases outside the gene matches. The CDR3 runs 16 residues. The DNA of the CDR3 is TGTGCCAGCAGCCGCCGGGACAGGCAGGACACCGGGGAGCTGTTTTTT. The encoded protein is CASSRRDRQDTGELFF.

This clone was observed a single time. The V and J genes are TRBV6-5 and TRBJ2-7; TRBD1 might be the D (6 bases). The CDR3 consists of 14 residues. Germline lookup yields CDR1 MNHEY and CDR2 SVGAGI. Trimming removed 7 bases from V and 0 bases from J, with 13 bases in between. This chain's CDR3 is CASTGQPSSYEQYF. In DNA form, the CDR3 reads TGTGCCAGCACAGGACAGCCCTCCTCCTACGAGCAGTACTTC.